This T cell receptor beta chain was sequenced in a study of cytomegalovirus exposure and HLA in healthy donors. The germline V gene has CDR1 KGHSH and CDR2 LQKENI. The CDR3 is 14 residues long. Losses at the gene ends were 1 base for V and 1 base for J; bases not matched to a gene: 1. The PCR ran on 60 Vbeta and 13 Jbeta primers. The assay was immunoSEQ multiplex PCR, and TCRdb's table has in-frame clones only and misses some. Counted here are 130,000 or so clones, roughly four fifths occurring once; the ten biggest clones make up roughly 3%. This clonotype originated in a middle-aged woman in good health and CMV-seropositive. Sequences were obtained from PBMCs. J is TRBJ2-7 and V is TRBV18; 7 bases fit TRBD2. CDR3 region: CASSPREGSYEQYF. For the CDR3, the DNA is TGTGCCAGCTCACCACGGGAGGGATCCTACGAGCAGTACTTC.